The present T cell receptor beta chain was sequenced within a study of blood T cells in healthy people across ages. This clonotype was observed a handful of times. Primers used in a second PCR of roughly 7 to 12 cycles were a sample-barcoded 5' primer and a J-beta primer mix. Each of the cDNA molecules was tagged by a template-switch adaptor with 12 random nucleotides. TCRdb fed the 5' RACE reads into MiXCR, producing one record per CDR3 protein. The repertoire holds 540,000 or so distinct CDR3 sequences, around half seen once, with approximately 25% in the top ten. The germline V gene has CDR1 DFQATT and CDR2 SNEGSKA (reference sequence). Trimming at V came to 0 bases and at J to 2 bases, leaving 1 base not matched to a gene. The CDR3 loop spans 15 amino acids.

The sequenced material came from blood. The rearrangement links TRBV20-1 to TRBJ2-1; 10 nucleotides match TRBD2. This TCR came from an older man in good health. The DNA of the CDR3 is TGCAGTGCTAGAGAAGCGGGAGGGCCCTACAATGAGCAGTTCTTC. Encoded protein: CSAREAGGPYNEQFF.